The 32 T cell receptor beta chains reported below all come from one sample, sequenced in a study of T cells in Graves' hyperthyroidism and ophthalmopathy. TCR beta CDR3 region amplification was performed from RNA transcripts. The HTBI set primed first-round TCR CDR3 RT-PCR. TCRdb re-called the multiplex PCR reads with MiXCR, one entry per CDR3 protein. The top ten clones hold approximately 8.2% of a sample with under 700,000 distinct CDR3 sequences, 40% to 55% of them seen once. The sample was peripheral blood or thyroid tissue (not recorded which). The source of these receptors is a woman under 30 with Graves' hyperthyroidism.

This clonotype was observed a handful of times. The chain combines TRBV11-3 with TRBJ2-2, with a tentative D call TRBD2 (5 bases). V gave up 5 bases and J gave up 1 base, with 8 bases separating them. Looked up from germline, CDR1 is SGHNT and CDR2 is YENEEA. CDR3 size: 14 residues. CDR3 residues: CASSRGMNTGELFF. The CDR3 region has the DNA TGTGCCAGCAGCCGAGGGATGAACACCGGGGAGCTGTTTTTT.

This clonotype was detected only once. Being one base from a much bigger clone, this may be a read error. This rearrangement joins TRBV6-1 to TRBJ2-5; weak D call: TRBD1 (6 bases). The germline V gene encodes CDR1 MNHNS and CDR2 SASEGT. The ends were cut back, 7 bases at V and 2 bases at J, with 8 bases in the middle. The CDR3 length is 12 residues. The CDR3, as DNA: TGTGCCAGCAAAGGACAGCAAGAGACCCAGTACTTC. Translated, it gives CASKGQQETQYF.

V usage is TRBV7-9 and J usage is TRBJ1-5; a possible D gene is TRBD1 (6 bases). Germline loops: CDR1 SEHNR, CDR2 FQNEAQ (reference sequence). The CDR3 sequence is 14 residues long. The V end was cut by 5 bases, the J end by 4 bases, with 12 bases between. Here the CDR3 DNA reads TGTGCCAGCAGCGTAGGGACACCTAATCAGCCCCAGCATTTT. This encodes CASSVGTPNQPQHF.

This clonotype occurred many times. The chain combines TRBV29-1 with TRBJ2-5, with TRBD2 matching over 13 bases. This CDR3 is built from 17 residues. CDR1 and CDR2 from the germline V gene are SQVTM and ANQGSEA. J was trimmed by 5 bases and V by 3 bases; bases with no gene match: 12. The CDR3 DNA follows: TGCAGCGTTGAGACCGGACTAGCGGGAGATTTCGGGGAGACCCAGTACTTC. It yields the protein CSVETGLAGDFGETQYF. The full variable domain, in which reference TRBV29-1 and TRBJ2-5 provide the parts outside the CDR3, is SAVISQKPSRDICQRGTSLTIQCQVDSQVTMMFWYRQQPGQSLTLIATANQGSEATYESGFVIDKFPISRPNLTFSTLTVSNMSPEDSSIYLCSVETGLAGDFGETQYFGPGTRLLVL.

There are a few counts of this clonotype. The rearrangement uses TRBV7-9 and TRBJ2-2; D perhaps matches TRBD1 (6 bases). Trimming cost V 1 base and J 8 bases, with 20 bases left between them. CDR1 and CDR2 (germline): SEHNR, FQNEAQ (reference sequence). This CDR3 is 17 amino acids long. CDR3 in DNA: TGTGCCAGCAGCTTAGAGGGGGTGTCGACGGCCCGAGGGGAGCTGTTTTTT. Protein: CASSLEGVSTARGELFF. Drawing the rest from reference TRBV7-9 and TRBJ2-2, the complete variable domain is DTGVSQNPRHKITKRGQNVTFRCDPISEHNRLYWYRQTLGQGPEFLTYFQNEAQLEKSRLLSDRFSAERPKGSFSTLEIQRTEQGDSAMYLCASSLEGVSTARGELFFGEGSRLTVL.

This chain uses TRBV12-3 or TRBV12-4 with TRBJ2-7; D is unclear. The length of the CDR3 is 12 residues. The V end was cut by 6 bases, the J end by 6 bases, with 12 bases between. CDR3 residues: CASRRDSSEQYF. CDR3 in DNA: TGTGCCAGCAGACGCGATTCCAGCGAGCAGTACTTC.

Note on this clonotype: One end of the junction does not line up with germline, which may come from a read error. The chain recombines TRBV29-1 with TRBJ1-2; D is perhaps TRBD1 (5 bases). Germline V gives CDR1 SQVTM, CDR2 ANQGSEA. CDR3 length: 12 amino acids. The CDR3 nucleotides are TGCAGTGTGGACGACAGTAACTATGGCCACACCTTC. Its translation is CSVDDSNYGHTF.

In its sample, this clonotype was seen many times. The genes are TRBV7-3 and TRBJ1-6; D not certain. This CDR3 region has 14 residues. Germline V lookup: CDR1 SGHTA, CDR2 FQGTGA. The germline V and J ends were trimmed by 3 bases and 7 bases, with 10 bases remaining between them. The CDR3 loop reads CASSLSRRNSPLHF. The CDR3 DNA reads TGTGCCAGCAGCTTGAGCCGGAGGAATTCACCCCTCCACTTT.

The rearrangement uses TRBV12-3 or TRBV12-4 and TRBJ1-2; no definite D call. CDR3 length: 13 residues. V was cut by 5 bases and J by 4 bases, with 11 bases left in between. CDR3 bases: TGTGCCAGCAGTCCCGGACTCCCCTATGGCTACACCTTC. This sequence encodes CASSPGLPYGYTF.

The CDR3 DNA is TGTGCCAGCAGCGAATCCGGGACAGGGGGCTGGGAGACCCAGTACTTC. Amino acids: CASSESGTGGWETQYF. The chain has TRBV9 and TRBJ2-5; 12 bases agree with TRBD1. J lost 5 bases, V lost 3 bases, and 8 bases had no gene match. Germline V gene sequence: CDR1 SGDLS, CDR2 YYNGEE. The CDR3 is made up of 16 amino acids.

This clonotype appeared a few times. The chain employs TRBV25-1 and TRBJ1-4; no reliable D call. Per the germline V gene, CDR1 is MGHDK and CDR2 is SYGVNS. The CDR3 is 14 amino acids. V lost 6 bases and J 7 bases, leaving 15 bases between the germline ends. The CDR3 DNA is TGTGCCAGCAGCCAAGACCAAGGACCTGAAAAACTGTTTTTT. Translating gives CASSQDQGPEKLFF.

The chain joins TRBV11-3 to TRBJ1-3; D is unclear. Trimming took off 5 bases at V and 4 bases at J, with 9 bases between the two ends. Germline CDR1 SGHNT, CDR2 YENEEA. CDR3 length equals 13 residues. The CDR3 bases are TGTGCCAGCAGCGCCGAAGCGGGAAACACCATATATTTT. Translated: CASSAEAGNTIYF.

The chain uses TRBV19 and TRBJ1-1; D not certain. The V end was cut by 7 bases, the J end by 1 base, with 10 bases between. Looked up from germline, CDR1 is LNHDA and CDR2 is SQIVND (reference sequence). This CDR3 comprises 13 residues. The CDR3 region is CASKFEGNTEAFF. DNA for the CDR3: TGTGCCAGTAAATTTGAGGGGAACACTGAAGCTTTCTTT.

This clonotype was seen ten or more times. The chain carries TRBV24-1 and TRBJ2-7; D is perhaps TRBD1 or TRBD2 (6 bases each). V was clipped by 3 bases and J by 3 bases, with 14 bases between them. This CDR3 has 15 amino acids. Germline assignment: CDR1 KGHDR and CDR2 SFDVKD. CDR3 protein: CATSDARGLSYEQYF. CDR3 sequence (DNA): TGTGCCACCAGTGATGCCAGGGGACTTAGCTACGAGCAGTACTTC.

This sequence joins TRBV2 and TRBJ2-3; 9 bases agree with TRBD1. The CDR3 is 15 amino acids. With V trimmed by 6 bases and J by 2 bases, 6 bases remained unmatched. Germline CDR1 reads SNHLY; CDR2 reads FYNNEI. As DNA, the CDR3 is TGTGCCAGCAGCTCCCGGGACAGGGCCACAGATACGCAGTATTTT. Its protein is CASSSRDRATDTQYF. The full variable domain, rest sourced from reference TRBV2 and TRBJ2-3, is EPEVTQTPSHQVTQMGQEVILRCVPISNHLYFYWYRQILGQKVEFLVSFYNNEISEKSEIFDDQFSVERPDGSNFTLKIRSTKLEDSAMYFCASSSRDRATDTQYFGPGTRLTVL.

The V gene is TRBV20-1, the J gene TRBJ2-5; TRBD1 agrees at 8 bases. CDR1 is DFQATT, CDR2 SNEGSKA, per germline (reference sequence). The CDR3 length is 11 residues. The CDR3 is CSGGTGETQYF. In DNA, the CDR3 is TGCAGCGGAGGGACAGGAGAGACCCAGTACTTC.

This chain links TRBV12-3 or TRBV12-4 with TRBJ2-5; D may be TRBD2 (6 bases). This CDR3 region has 14 residues. Trimming stripped 5 bases from V and 4 bases from J, with 14 bases between. The CDR3 coding sequence is TGTGCCAGCAGTCCCTCGACTAGTGGAGAGACCCAGTACTTC. Protein: CASSPSTSGETQYF.

This clonotype was detected once. V gene TRBV19 combines with J gene TRBJ1-5; D not resolved. The CDR3 covers 14 residues. Per germline, CDR1 LNHDA and CDR2 SQIVND (reference sequence). V lost 2 bases to trimming and J lost 6 bases, with 11 bases between them. The CDR3 protein is CASSISGVGQPQHF. The CDR3 nucleotides are TGTGCCAGTAGTATAAGCGGGGTGGGTCAGCCCCAGCATTTT.

A note on this clonotype: A junction boundary mismatches the germline segment, possibly from a read error. J is TRBJ1-5 and V is TRBV10-3; D unclear. Germline CDR1 ENHRY, CDR2 SYGVKD. The CDR3 runs to 16 residues. The CDR3 is CATSDTGSRGEQPQHF. The DNA for the CDR3 is TGTGCCACCAGTGATACGGGGAGCAGAGGTGAACAGCCCCAGCATTTT.

The V and J genes are TRBV19 and TRBJ2-3; weak D call: TRBD1 (5 bases). This CDR3 has 14 amino acids. Germline V gene lookup returns CDR1 LNHDA and CDR2 SQIVND (reference sequence). The germline V and J ends were trimmed by 7 bases and 2 bases, with 13 bases remaining between them. This CDR3 reads CASNTGRATDTQYF. The CDR3 DNA sequence: TGTGCCAGTAACACAGGCCGAGCCACAGATACGCAGTATTTT.

The V and J genes are TRBV24-1 and TRBJ2-7, with 7 bases identical to TRBD1. The CDR3 extends over 14 amino acids. V dropped 4 bases and J dropped 5; count of bases not matched to a gene: 7. The germline V gene has CDR1 KGHDR and CDR2 SFDVKD. The CDR3 is CATSDAGTADEQYF. In nucleotides, the CDR3 is TGTGCCACCAGTGACGCCGGGACAGCAGACGAGCAGTACTTC.

This clonotype was counted ten times or more. The gene calls are TRBV10-2 and TRBJ1-1, with 10 positions matching TRBD1. This CDR3 has 14 amino acids. The J segment lost 7 bases and the V segment lost 6 bases, leaving 8 bases of the junction unmatched. Germline V gene sequence: CDR1 WSHSY, CDR2 SAAADI. The CDR3 sequence: CASRIMGQGNEAFF. CDR3 sequence (DNA): TGCGCCAGCAGGATTATGGGACAGGGGAATGAAGCTTTCTTT.

This chain uses TRBV29-1 with TRBJ2-7; TRBD1 aligns across 7 bases. Germline V gives CDR1 SQVTM, CDR2 ANQGSEA. CDR3 length equals 13 residues. The CDR3 here is CSARYRGYYEQYF. The CDR3 DNA sequence: TGCAGTGCTAGATACAGGGGTTATTACGAGCAGTACTTC.

Only a few counts were recorded for this clonotype. The chain is built from TRBV5-4 and TRBJ2-7; no reliable D call. The CDR3 runs to 12 residues. The V gene lost 1 base and the J gene lost 5 bases, with 7 bases spanning the gap. CDR1 is SGHNT and CDR2 is YYREEE in the germline V gene (reference sequence). The CDR3: CASSLWLDEQYF. CDR3 nucleotides: TGTGCCAGCAGCTTGTGGCTCGACGAGCAGTACTTC.

This chain joins TRBV24-1 and TRBJ2-5, with a tentative D call TRBD1 (5 bases). Germline V lookup: CDR1 KGHDR, CDR2 SFDVKD. The CDR3 has 14 residues. With 0 bases removed from V and 3 bases from J, the gap between germline ends came to 7 bases. The CDR3 region is CATSDLDSKETQYF. CDR3 nucleotides: TGTGCCACCAGTGATTTGGACAGCAAAGAGACCCAGTACTTC.

The chain combines TRBV7-9 with TRBJ1-3, with 7 bases identical to TRBD1. Germline lookup yields CDR1 SEHNR and CDR2 FQNEAQ (reference sequence). The V gene end was trimmed by 8 bases and the J gene end by 0 bases; junction bases not matched to a gene: 4. This CDR3 region has 14 residues. Here the CDR3 DNA reads TGTGCCAGCGGCCGGGACAGCTCTGGAAACACCATATATTTT. Amino acids: CASGRDSSGNTIYF.

At least ten counts were recorded for this clonotype. The J gene is TRBJ2-7, the V gene TRBV25-1; D possibly matches TRBD1 or TRBD2 (6 bases each). Looked up from germline, CDR1 is MGHDK and CDR2 is SYGVNS. CDR3 length: 16 amino acids. Trimming removed 4 bases at V and 4 bases at J, with 20 bases between. CDR3 sequence: CASSAIYAEGDYEQYF. Written as DNA, the CDR3 is TGTGCCAGCAGTGCCATCTACGCGGAGGGGGATTACGAGCAGTACTTC.

This sequence joins TRBV9 and TRBJ2-2, with 8 positions matching TRBD1. The CDR3 contains 15 residues. Trimming at V came to 2 bases and at J to 5 bases, leaving 5 bases not matched to a gene. CDR1 and CDR2 from the germline V gene are SGDLS and YYNGEE. CDR3 nucleotides: TGTGCCAGCAGCGTCGGGACAGGTCCGACCGGGGAGCTGTTTTTT. It translates to CASSVGTGPTGELFF. Based on the CDR3 plus reference TRBV9 and TRBJ2-2, the full variable domain is DSGVTQTPKHLITATGQRVTLRCSPRSGDLSVYWYQQSLDQGLQFLIQYYNGEERAKGNILERFSAQQFPDLHSELNLSSLELGDSALYFCASSVGTGPTGELFFGEGSRLTVL.

The chain uses TRBV2 and TRBJ1-5, with TRBD1 identical over 8 bases. Germline CDR1 reads SNHLY; CDR2 reads FYNNEI. J was trimmed by 2 bases and V by 1 base; bases with no gene match: 4. CDR3 length: 16 residues. CDR3 protein: CASSEGEGQGNQPQHF. Written as DNA, the CDR3 is TGTGCCAGCAGTGAAGGAGAGGGACAGGGCAATCAGCCCCAGCATTTT.

This chain joins TRBV9 and TRBJ1-3; a possible D gene is TRBD1 (5 bases). The germline V and J ends were trimmed by 3 bases and 2 bases, with 6 bases remaining between them. In germline, CDR1 is SGDLS, CDR2 YYNGEE. The CDR3 runs 13 residues. CDR3 DNA: TGTGCCAGCAGCGGGGACCCTGGAAACACCATATATTTT. It is translated as CASSGDPGNTIYF.

This rearrangement joins TRBV6-1 to TRBJ2-7, with 10 bases identical to TRBD1. In germline, CDR1 is MNHNS, CDR2 SASEGT. The CDR3 totals 16 residues. V lost 3 bases, J lost 1 base, and 6 bases stayed unmatched. For the CDR3, the DNA is TGTGCCAGCAGTGAGGACCGGGACAGGGGTTCCTACGAGCAGTACTTC. Residues: CASSEDRDRGSYEQYF.

This clonotype has ten or more counts. This sequence joins TRBV7-8 and TRBJ1-6; D unresolved. This CDR3 is built from 16 residues. The V gene's germline CDR1 is SGHVS and CDR2 FQNEAQ. Trimming removed 2 bases from V and 0 bases from J, with 8 bases in between. The CDR3: CASSLSRSSYNSPLHF. CDR3 in DNA: TGTGCCAGCAGCTTAAGCCGGAGCTCCTATAATTCACCCCTCCACTTT.